This record looks at one T cell receptor beta chain sequence and its context. Its cognate antigen is unknown. The CDR3 has 13 residues. The germline V and J ends were trimmed by 6 bases and 5 bases, with 8 bases remaining between them. Germline V gene sequence: CDR1 LNHDA, CDR2 SQIVND (reference sequence). Assay: immunoSEQ multiplex PCR; the TCRdb copy retains only in-frame clones and omits some. Of some 150,000 clones in the sample, approximately 87% were seen once. These data come from a study of T cell responses to AZD1222 COVID-19 vaccine. Findings of the study overall: The study sampled repertoires only after the peak T cell response. Among vaccine-associated CD4 TCRs, coverage spanned spike, with dominance at 160-218 and 743-854. The number of AZD1222 recipients seropositive at baseline was only five or six.

This sequence was found in an adult in good health. The sequencing here drew on peripheral blood, taken on day 0 of MenACWY control vaccination. The J gene is TRBJ1-6, the V gene TRBV19; no firm D call. The CDR3 DNA reads TGTGCCAGTAGAAGAGGGAATAATTCACCCCTCCACTTT. Protein: CASRRGNNSPLHF.